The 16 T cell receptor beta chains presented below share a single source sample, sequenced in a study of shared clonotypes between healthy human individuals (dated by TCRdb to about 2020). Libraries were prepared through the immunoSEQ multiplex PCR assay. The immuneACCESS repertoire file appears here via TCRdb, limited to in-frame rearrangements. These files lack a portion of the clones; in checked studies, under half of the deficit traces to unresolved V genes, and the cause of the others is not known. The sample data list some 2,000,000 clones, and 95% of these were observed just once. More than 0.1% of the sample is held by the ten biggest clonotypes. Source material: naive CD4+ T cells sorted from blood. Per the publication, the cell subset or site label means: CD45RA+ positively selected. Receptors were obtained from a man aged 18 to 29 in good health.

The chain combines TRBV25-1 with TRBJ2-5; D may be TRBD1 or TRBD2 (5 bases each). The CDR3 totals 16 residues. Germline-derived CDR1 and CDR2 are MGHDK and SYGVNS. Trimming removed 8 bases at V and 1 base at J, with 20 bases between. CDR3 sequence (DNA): TGTGCCAGCGCCAAAGGGGAGCCCCGGAGCCAAGAGACCCAGTACTTC. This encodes CASAKGEPRSQETQYF.

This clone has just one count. The CDR3 region has the DNA TGTGCCAGCAGTGAAGGGACAGATCCCCGACCGGGAACTGAAGCTTTCTTT. This sequence encodes CASSEGTDPRPGTEAFF. This rearrangement joins TRBV6-1 to TRBJ1-1; possible D gene TRBD1, 6 bases. Germline CDR1 MNHNS, CDR2 SASEGT. The V end was cut by 1 base, the J end by 5 bases, with 20 bases between. The CDR3 spans 17 residues.

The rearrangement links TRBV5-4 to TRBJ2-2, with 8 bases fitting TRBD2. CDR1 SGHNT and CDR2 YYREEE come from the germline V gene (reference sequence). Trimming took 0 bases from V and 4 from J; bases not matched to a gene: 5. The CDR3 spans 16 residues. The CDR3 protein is CASSLAERGSTGELFF. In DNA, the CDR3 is TGTGCCAGCAGCTTGGCGGAGCGGGGGAGCACCGGGGAGCTGTTTTTT.

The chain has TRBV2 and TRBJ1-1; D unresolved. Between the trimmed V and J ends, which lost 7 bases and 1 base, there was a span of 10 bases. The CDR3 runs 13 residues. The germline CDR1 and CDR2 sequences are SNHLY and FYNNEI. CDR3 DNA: TGTGCCAGCACCGAGGCAGGGAACACTGAAGCTTTCTTT. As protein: CASTEAGNTEAFF. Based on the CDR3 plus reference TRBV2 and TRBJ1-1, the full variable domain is EPEVTQTPSHQVTQMGQEVILRCVPISNHLYFYWYRQILGQKVEFLVSFYNNEISEKSEIFDDQFSVERPDGSNFTLKIRSTKLEDSAMYFCASTEAGNTEAFFGQGTRLTVV.

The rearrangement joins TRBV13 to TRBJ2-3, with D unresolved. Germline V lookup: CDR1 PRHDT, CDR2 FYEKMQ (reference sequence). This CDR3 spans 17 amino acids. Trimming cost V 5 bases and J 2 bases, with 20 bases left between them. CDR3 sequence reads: CASSPSYIGINTDTQYF. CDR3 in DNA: TGTGCCAGCAGCCCCTCTTATATTGGGATAAACACAGATACGCAGTATTTT.

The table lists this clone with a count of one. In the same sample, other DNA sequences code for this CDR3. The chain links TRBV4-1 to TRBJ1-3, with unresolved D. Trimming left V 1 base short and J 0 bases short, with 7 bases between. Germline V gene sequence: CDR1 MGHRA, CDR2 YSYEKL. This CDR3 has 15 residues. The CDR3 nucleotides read TGCGCCAGCAGCCAAGTTACCGGCTCTGGAAACACCATATATTTT. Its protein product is CASSQVTGSGNTIYF.

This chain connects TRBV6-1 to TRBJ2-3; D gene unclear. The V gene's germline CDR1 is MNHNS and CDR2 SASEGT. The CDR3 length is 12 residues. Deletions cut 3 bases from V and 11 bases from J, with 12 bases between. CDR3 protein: CASSDSWVVQYF. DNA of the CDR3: TGTGCCAGCAGTGACAGCTGGGTGGTGCAGTATTTT.

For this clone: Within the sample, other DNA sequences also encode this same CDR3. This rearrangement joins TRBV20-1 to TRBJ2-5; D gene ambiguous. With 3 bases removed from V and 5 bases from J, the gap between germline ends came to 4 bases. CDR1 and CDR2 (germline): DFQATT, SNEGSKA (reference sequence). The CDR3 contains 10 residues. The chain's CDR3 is CSASAETQYF. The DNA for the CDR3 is TGCAGTGCTAGCGCGGAGACCCAGTACTTC.

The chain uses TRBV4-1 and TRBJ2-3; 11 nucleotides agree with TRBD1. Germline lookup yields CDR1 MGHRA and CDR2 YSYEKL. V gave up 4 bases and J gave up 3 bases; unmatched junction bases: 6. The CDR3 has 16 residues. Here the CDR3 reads CASSPGQGVRTDTQYF. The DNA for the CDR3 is TGCGCCAGCAGCCCGGGACAGGGGGTAAGGACAGATACGCAGTATTTT.

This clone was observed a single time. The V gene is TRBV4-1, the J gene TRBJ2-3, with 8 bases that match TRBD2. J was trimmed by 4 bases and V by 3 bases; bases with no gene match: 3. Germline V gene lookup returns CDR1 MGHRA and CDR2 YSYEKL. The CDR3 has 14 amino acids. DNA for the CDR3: TGCGCCAGCAGCCAGCGGGGGGTGGCAGATACGCAGTATTTT. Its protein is CASSQRGVADTQYF.

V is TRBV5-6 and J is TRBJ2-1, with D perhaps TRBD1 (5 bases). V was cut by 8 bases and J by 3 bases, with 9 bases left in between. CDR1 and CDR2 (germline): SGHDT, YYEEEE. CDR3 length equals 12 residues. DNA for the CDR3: TGTGCCAGTAGACAGTTCTACAATGAGCAGTTCTTC. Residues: CASRQFYNEQFF.

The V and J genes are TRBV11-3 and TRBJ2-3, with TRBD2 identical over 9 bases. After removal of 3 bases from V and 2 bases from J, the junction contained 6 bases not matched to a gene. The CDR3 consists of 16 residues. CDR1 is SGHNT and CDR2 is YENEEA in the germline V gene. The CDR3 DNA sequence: TGTGCCAGCAGCTTGGTTAGCGGGGGCTCCACAGATACGCAGTATTTT. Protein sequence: CASSLVSGGSTDTQYF.

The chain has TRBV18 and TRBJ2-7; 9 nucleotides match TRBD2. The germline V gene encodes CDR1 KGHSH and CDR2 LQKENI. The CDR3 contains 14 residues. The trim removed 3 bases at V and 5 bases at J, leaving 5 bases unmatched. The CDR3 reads CASSPAGTSHEQYF. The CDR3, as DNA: TGTGCCAGCTCACCGGCCGGGACTAGCCACGAGCAGTACTTC.

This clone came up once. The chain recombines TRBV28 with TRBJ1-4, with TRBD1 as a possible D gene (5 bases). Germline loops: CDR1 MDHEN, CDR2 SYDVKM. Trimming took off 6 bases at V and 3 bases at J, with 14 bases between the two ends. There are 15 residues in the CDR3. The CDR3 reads CASSSDGAANEKLFF. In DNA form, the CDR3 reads TGTGCCAGCAGCTCAGACGGGGCGGCTAATGAAAAACTGTTTTTT.

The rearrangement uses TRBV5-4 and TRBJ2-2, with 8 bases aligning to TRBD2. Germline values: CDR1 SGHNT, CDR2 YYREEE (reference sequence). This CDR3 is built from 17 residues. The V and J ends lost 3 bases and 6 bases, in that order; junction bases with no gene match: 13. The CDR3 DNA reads TGTGCCAGCAGCTCCTCTAGCGGGCGGCCGGAAGCCGGGGAGCTGTTTTTT. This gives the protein CASSSSSGRPEAGELFF.

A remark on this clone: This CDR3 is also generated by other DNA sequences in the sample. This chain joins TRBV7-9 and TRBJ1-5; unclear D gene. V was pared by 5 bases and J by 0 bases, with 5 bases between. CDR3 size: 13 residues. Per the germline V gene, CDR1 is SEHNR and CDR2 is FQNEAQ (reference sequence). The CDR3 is CASSLDSNQPQHF. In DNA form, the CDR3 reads TGTGCCAGCAGCCTTGATAGCAATCAGCCCCAGCATTTT.